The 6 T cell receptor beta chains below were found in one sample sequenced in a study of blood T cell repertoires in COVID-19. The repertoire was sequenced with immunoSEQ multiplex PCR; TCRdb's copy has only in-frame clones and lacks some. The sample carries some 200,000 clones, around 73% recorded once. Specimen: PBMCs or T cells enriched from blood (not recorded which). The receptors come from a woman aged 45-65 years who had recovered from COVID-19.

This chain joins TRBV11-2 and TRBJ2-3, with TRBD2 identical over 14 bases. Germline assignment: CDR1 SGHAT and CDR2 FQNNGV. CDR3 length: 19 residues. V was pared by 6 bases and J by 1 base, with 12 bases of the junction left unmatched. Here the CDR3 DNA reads TGTGCCAGCAGGCCCCGCCCGGGACTAGCGGGAGATGGCACAGATACGCAGTATTTT. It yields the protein CASRPRPGLAGDGTDTQYF.

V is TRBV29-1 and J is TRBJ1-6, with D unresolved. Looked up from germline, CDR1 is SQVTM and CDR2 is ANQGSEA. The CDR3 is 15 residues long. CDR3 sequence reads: CSDHRGVVYNSPLHF. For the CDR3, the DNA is TGCAGTGACCATCGCGGGGTCGTTTATAATTCACCCCTCCACTTT.

As DNA, the CDR3 is TGTGCCAGCAGGGGGTTAGCGGGAAACACCGGGGAGCTGTTTTTT. Its protein product is CASRGLAGNTGELFF. The chain recombines TRBV27 with TRBJ2-2, with 8 bases matching TRBD2. Germline V gene lookup returns CDR1 MNHEY and CDR2 SMNVEV (reference sequence). This CDR3 is built from 15 residues. V shed 6 bases, J shed 2 bases, and the junction held 5 bases outside the gene matches.

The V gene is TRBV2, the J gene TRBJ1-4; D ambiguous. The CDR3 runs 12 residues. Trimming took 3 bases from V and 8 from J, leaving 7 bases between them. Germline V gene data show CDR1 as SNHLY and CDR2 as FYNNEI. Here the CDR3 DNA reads TGTGCCAGCAGTGATCGGGGAGAAAAACTGTTTTTT. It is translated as CASSDRGEKLFF.

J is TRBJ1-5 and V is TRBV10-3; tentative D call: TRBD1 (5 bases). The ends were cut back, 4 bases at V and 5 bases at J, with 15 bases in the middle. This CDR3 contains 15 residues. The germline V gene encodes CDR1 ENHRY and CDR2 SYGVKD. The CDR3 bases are TGTGCCATCAGTGGTTCGCCCCCGGGGGATCAGCCCCAGCATTTT. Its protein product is CAISGSPPGDQPQHF.

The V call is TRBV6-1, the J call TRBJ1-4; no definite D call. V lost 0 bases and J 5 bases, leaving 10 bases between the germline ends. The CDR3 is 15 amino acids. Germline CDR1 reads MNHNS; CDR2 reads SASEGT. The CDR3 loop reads CASSEALGRNEKLFF. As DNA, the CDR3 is TGTGCCAGCAGTGAAGCTCTGGGCAGAAATGAAAAACTGTTTTTT.